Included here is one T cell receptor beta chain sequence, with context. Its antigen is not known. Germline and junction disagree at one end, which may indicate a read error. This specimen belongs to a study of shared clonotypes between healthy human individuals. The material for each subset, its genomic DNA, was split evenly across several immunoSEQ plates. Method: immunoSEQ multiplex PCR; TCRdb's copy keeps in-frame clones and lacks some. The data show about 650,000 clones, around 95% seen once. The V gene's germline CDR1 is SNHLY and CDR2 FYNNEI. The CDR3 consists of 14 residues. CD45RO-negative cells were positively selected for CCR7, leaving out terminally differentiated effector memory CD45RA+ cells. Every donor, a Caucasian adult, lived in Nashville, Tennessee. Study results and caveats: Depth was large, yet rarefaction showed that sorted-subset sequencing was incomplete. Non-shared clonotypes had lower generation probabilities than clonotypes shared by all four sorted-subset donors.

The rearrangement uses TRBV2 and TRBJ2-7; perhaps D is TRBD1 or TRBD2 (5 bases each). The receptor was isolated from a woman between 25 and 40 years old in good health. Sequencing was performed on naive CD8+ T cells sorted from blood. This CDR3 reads CASSEAPGAEEQYF. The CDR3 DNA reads TGTGCCAGCAGCGAAGCACCCGGGGCGGAGGAGCAGTACTTC.